This T cell receptor (beta chain) came from a study of control samples from healthy donors and cancer patients. This CDR3 comprises 16 residues. Looked up from germline, CDR1 is MDHEN and CDR2 is SYDVKM. V lost 5 bases and J lost 2; bases outside the gene matches: 11. Here immunoSEQ multiplex PCR was the method, and the copy in TCRdb shows in-frame clones only, minus some. The repertoire holds around 68,000 clones, with 83% as singletons. The sequenced sample was blood. The chain carries TRBV28 and TRBJ1-2, with 7 positions matching TRBD1. This sequence was found in a man aged 55 to 70 in good health. The CDR3 loop reads CASSGDRGLPNYGYTF. As DNA, the CDR3 is TGTGCCAGCAGTGGAGATAGGGGGCTCCCGAACTATGGCTACACCTTC.